The 28 T cell receptor beta chains below all came from one sample that was sequenced in a study of shared clonotypes between healthy human individuals. Sequenced by immunoSEQ multiplex PCR; TCRdb stores in-frame clones only, minus some. The repertoire holds about half a million clones, 60% to 80% seen once, with around 12% in the top ten. Sequencing was performed on PBMCs. The source is a woman in her forties in good health. Some clones in this sample may be carry-over from other donors' samples.

V and J are TRBV28 and TRBJ2-7; 10 nucleotides agree with TRBD2. The CDR3 length is 16 residues. Trimming cost V 5 bases and J 5 bases; bases outside gene matches: 12. Germline V lookup: CDR1 MDHEN, CDR2 SYDVKM. CDR3 in amino acids: CASSPLGLAGVHEQYF. CDR3 sequence (DNA): TGTGCCAGCAGTCCGCTGGGGCTAGCGGGAGTCCACGAGCAGTACTTC.

This rearrangement joins TRBV19 to TRBJ1-5, with D perhaps matching TRBD1 (5 bases). V shed 1 base and J shed 7 bases, with 11 bases lying between them. Germline-derived CDR1 and CDR2 are LNHDA and SQIVND (reference sequence). CDR3 size: 14 residues. The CDR3 region is CASSIALEGQPQHF. CDR3 sequence (DNA): TGTGCCAGTAGTATAGCCCTTGAGGGGCAGCCCCAGCATTTT.

Points on this clone: One end of the junction fails to match germline, which may point to a read error. The genes are TRBV4-1 and TRBJ1-5; tentative D call: TRBD1 (5 bases). The CDR3 has 15 residues. CDR1 is MGHRA, CDR2 YSYEKL, per germline. The CDR3 is CASSQRYGTDHPQHF. The DNA of the CDR3 is TGCGCCAGCAGCCAGCGTTACGGGACCGATCATCCCCAGCATTTT.

The chain carries TRBV29-1 and TRBJ2-5; tentatively, D is TRBD1 (6 bases). The closer fit of TRBJ2-7 to the DNA end suggests the J call may be wrong. Germline V gene lookup returns CDR1 SQVTM and CDR2 ANQGSEA. The CDR3 has 14 amino acids. The CDR3 DNA follows: TGCAGCGTCCGGACAGTCAGAACTTTCTACGAGCAGTACTTC. It encodes CSVRTVRTFYEQYF.

The V gene is TRBV7-2, the J gene TRBJ1-4, with D possibly TRBD1 on 6 matching bases. Germline CDR1 and CDR2: SGHTA and FQGNSA. CDR3 size: 15 residues. Trimming removed 1 base from V and 8 bases from J, with 14 bases in between. CDR3 protein: CASSLVGGLREKLFF. Written as DNA, the CDR3 is TGTGCCAGCAGCTTAGTGGGGGGCCTGAGGGAAAAACTGTTTTTT. Full variable domain (missing parts from reference TRBV7-2 and TRBJ1-4): GAGVSQSPSNKVTEKGKDVELRCDPISGHTALYWYRQSLGQGLEFLIYFQGNSAPDKSGLPSDRFSAERTGGSVSTLTIQRTQQEDSAVYLCASSLVGGLREKLFFGSGTQLSVL.

The rearrangement joins TRBV4-2 to TRBJ1-6, with a possible D match to TRBD1 (5 bases). The germline V and J ends were trimmed by 4 bases and 9 bases, with 13 bases remaining between them. Germline values: CDR1 LGHNA, CDR2 YNFKEQ. The length of the CDR3 is 14 residues. DNA for the CDR3: TGTGCCAGCAGCCCCCGGGGGGGTGGTTCACCCCTCCACTTT. Protein: CASSPRGGGSPLHF.

As concerns this clone: Other DNA sequences of this sample code for an identical CDR3. This chain connects TRBV7-3 to TRBJ2-2; D remains ambiguous. The CDR3 has 12 residues. Germline V gives CDR1 SGHTA, CDR2 FQGTGA. Trimming took 3 bases from V and 6 from J, leaving 5 bases between them. CDR3 in amino acids: CASSLSSGELFF. DNA for the CDR3: TGTGCCAGCAGCTTGTCTTCCGGGGAGCTGTTTTTT.

The V call is TRBV4-3, the J call TRBJ2-7; D remains unclear. V dropped 3 bases and J dropped 0 bases, with 15 bases sitting between them. Germline CDR1 reads LGHNA; CDR2 reads YSLEER. CDR3 size: 16 residues. The DNA of the CDR3 is TGCGCCAGCAGCCACGGCCCACTCAGAACCTCCTACGAGCAGTACTTC. It yields the protein CASSHGPLRTSYEQYF.

The table lists this clone with a few counts. The sample has other DNA sequences that encode this CDR3 too. The gene calls are TRBV18 and TRBJ1-1; unclear D gene. V lost 1 base and J lost 1, with 1 base in between. This CDR3 is 12 amino acids long. Germline V CDR1 and CDR2: KGHSH, LQKENI. DNA for the CDR3: TGTGCCAGCTCACCACAGAACACTGAAGCTTTCTTT. This codes for CASSPQNTEAFF.

Only a few counts were recorded for this clone. The rearrangement joins TRBV11-2 to TRBJ2-7; 15 bases match TRBD2. The CDR3 is 19 residues long. The germline V gene has CDR1 SGHAT and CDR2 FQNNGV. With 3 bases clipped from V and 0 bases from J, the junction kept 9 bases outside the gene matches. Written as DNA, the CDR3 is TGTGCCAGCAGCTTCAACCCGGGACTAGCGGGAGGAGACTCCTACGAGCAGTACTTC. The encoded protein is CASSFNPGLAGGDSYEQYF.

V and J are TRBV28 and TRBJ2-1; D is uncertain. CDR3 length: 12 residues. V was pared by 1 base and J by 6 bases, with 4 bases between. Germline V gives CDR1 MDHEN, CDR2 SYDVKM. CDR3 DNA sequence: TGTGCCAGCAGTTTATCGGTCAATGAGCAGTTCTTC. It translates to CASSLSVNEQFF.

As for this clone: The likely explanation is a read error, given a far larger clone one base away. This chain joins TRBV7-8 and TRBJ2-7; 8 nucleotides agree with TRBD2. V was pared by 4 bases and J by 4 bases, with 9 bases of the junction left unmatched. Germline V gene lookup returns CDR1 SGHVS and CDR2 FQNEAQ. There are 15 residues in the CDR3. CDR3 in DNA: TGTGCCAGCAGCTCCCGGAGACTAGCGAGATACGAGCAGTACTTC. This encodes CASSSRRLARYEQYF. The variable domain in full, with the rest retrieved from reference TRBV7-8 and TRBJ2-7, is GAGVSQSPRYKVAKRGQDVALRCDPISGHVSLFWYQQALGQGPEFLTYFQNEAQLDKSGLPSDRFFAERPEGSVSTLKIQRTQQEDSAVYLCASSSRRLARYEQYFGPGTRLTVT.

V gene TRBV27 combines with J gene TRBJ2-3; D uncertain. The CDR3 extends over 16 amino acids. The V gene's germline CDR1 is MNHEY and CDR2 SMNVEV (reference sequence). The V end was cut by 6 bases, the J end by 4 bases, with 20 bases between. Written as DNA, the CDR3 is TGTGCCAGCAGGCCCCCCGACCGTAAGTATGCAGATACGCAGTATTTT. Translation gives CASRPPDRKYADTQYF.

The chain employs TRBV28 and TRBJ1-5; D is unresolved. The CDR3 length is 14 residues. Trimming took 4 bases from V and 3 from J, leaving 10 bases between them. Germline lookup yields CDR1 MDHEN and CDR2 SYDVKM. CDR3 region: CASSSQQDNQPQHF. Written as DNA, the CDR3 is TGTGCCAGCAGTTCACAACAAGACAATCAGCCCCAGCATTTT.

The chain is built from TRBV5-6 and TRBJ1-2; no clear D gene. CDR3 length: 12 residues. From germline, CDR1 is SGHDT and CDR2 YYEEEE. V was shortened by 4 bases and J by 6 bases, with 10 bases between the two germline ends. The CDR3 DNA reads TGTGCCAGCAGCCCAATGTTTGATGGCTACACCTTC. Amino acids: CASSPMFDGYTF.

This chain links TRBV30 with TRBJ2-1; TRBD2 might be the D (6 bases). The V gene lost 4 bases and the J gene lost 2 bases, with 9 bases spanning the gap. CDR3 length: 13 residues. The germline V gene has CDR1 GTSNPN and CDR2 SVGIG (reference sequence). Here the CDR3 reads CAWKRATYNEQFF. CDR3 nucleotide sequence: TGTGCCTGGAAGCGGGCCACCTACAATGAGCAGTTCTTC. The entire variable domain, with the rest obtained from reference TRBV30 and TRBJ2-1, is as follows: SQTIHQWPATLVQPVGSPLSLECTVEGTSNPNLYWYRQAAGRGLQLLFYSVGIGQISSEVPQNLSASRPQDRQFILSSKKLLLSDSGFYLCAWKRATYNEQFFGPGTRLTVL.

The genes are TRBV5-1 and TRBJ1-3, with a weak D call TRBD1 (6 bases). Trimming pared 4 bases from V and 4 bases from J, leaving 15 bases between. The CDR3 sequence is 15 residues long. Germline CDR1 reads SGHRS; CDR2 reads YFSETQ. The CDR3 loop reads CASSAQGNFGNTIYF. CDR3 DNA: TGCGCCAGCAGCGCTCAGGGGAATTTCGGAAACACCATATATTTT.

The genes are TRBV19 and TRBJ2-1; D ambiguous. The CDR3 length is 13 residues. The V gene lost 3 bases and the J gene lost 5 bases, with 8 bases spanning the gap. The germline V gene encodes CDR1 LNHDA and CDR2 SQIVND (reference sequence). The chain's CDR3 is CASSMARDNEQFF. CDR3 bases: TGTGCCAGTAGTATGGCCCGAGACAATGAGCAGTTCTTC.

This clone was counted a single time. J is TRBJ2-1 and V is TRBV7-2, with 12 bases identical to TRBD2. There are 18 residues in the CDR3. Germline assignment: CDR1 SGHTA and CDR2 FQGNSA. Trimming removed 4 bases from V and 3 bases from J; junction bases left unmatched: 10. The CDR3: CASSSGTSGFPFYNEQFF. The CDR3 coding sequence is TGTGCCAGCAGCTCGGGGACTAGCGGGTTCCCCTTCTACAATGAGCAGTTCTTC.

This clone was found many times. The chain uses TRBV6-6 and TRBJ2-1; 10 nucleotides line up with TRBD2. Per the germline V gene, CDR1 is MNHNY and CDR2 is SVGAGI (reference sequence). Losses at the gene ends were 5 bases for V and 7 bases for J; bases not matched to a gene: 5. The CDR3 sequence is 14 residues long. The CDR3: CASSRGTSDNEQFF. Written as DNA, the CDR3 is TGTGCCAGCAGTCGCGGGACTAGCGATAATGAGCAGTTCTTC.

The chain uses TRBV7-2 and TRBJ1-4; D is unresolved. The CDR3 sequence is 14 residues long. Germline V CDR1 and CDR2: SGHTA, FQGNSA. The V end was cut by 3 bases, the J end by 4 bases, with 9 bases between. The CDR3 region is CASSLGGINEKLFF. The CDR3, as DNA: TGTGCCAGCAGCTTGGGAGGGATTAATGAAAAACTGTTTTTT.

The rearrangement links TRBV28 to TRBJ1-5, with unresolved D. The CDR3 loop spans 13 amino acids. The ends were cut back, 6 bases at V and 2 bases at J, with 8 bases in the middle. Germline assignment: CDR1 MDHEN and CDR2 SYDVKM. Written as DNA, the CDR3 is TGTGCCAGCAGCCATCTTGGCAATCAGCCCCAGCATTTT. Translated: CASSHLGNQPQHF.

This clone was observed a single time. J is TRBJ2-2 and V is TRBV7-9; no reliable D call. This CDR3 spans 15 amino acids. CDR1 and CDR2 (germline): SEHNR, FQNEAQ (reference sequence). Trimming stripped 5 bases from V and 4 bases from J, with 14 bases between. The CDR3 coding sequence is TGTGCCAGCAGCCCTCCCTATAAATTCACCGGGGAGCTGTTTTTT. Encoded protein: CASSPPYKFTGELFF.

J is TRBJ2-7 and V is TRBV29-1, with D possibly matching TRBD2 (5 bases). This CDR3 is built from 12 residues. Per the germline V gene, CDR1 is SQVTM and CDR2 is ANQGSEA. The V end lost 6 bases, the J end lost 3 bases, and 12 bases lay between the germline ends. The CDR3 DNA reads TGCAGCGTCGTCCCCGAGGGCTACGAGCAGTACTTC. This sequence encodes CSVVPEGYEQYF.

The chain joins TRBV28 to TRBJ2-5; 12 bases are shared with TRBD2. V shed 6 bases, J shed 5 bases, and the junction held 16 bases outside the gene matches. The germline V gene encodes CDR1 MDHEN and CDR2 SYDVKM. The CDR3 is 18 residues long. The CDR3 protein is CASSLWATPSGRGETQYF. DNA for the CDR3: TGTGCCAGCAGCTTGTGGGCAACTCCTAGCGGGAGGGGTGAGACCCAGTACTTC.

The rearrangement uses TRBV28 and TRBJ2-1; D possibly corresponds to TRBD2 (7 bases). The CDR3 spans 14 residues. Germline loops: CDR1 MDHEN, CDR2 SYDVKM. V lost 10 bases, J lost 6 bases, and 19 bases lay in between. The CDR3, as DNA: TGTGCCAACACCCCTGGGGGGGCAAGCAATGAGCAGTTCTTC. Protein: CANTPGGASNEQFF.

This clone was seen ten or more times. This chain links TRBV30 with TRBJ1-4, with 7 bases fitting TRBD1. V shed 2 bases and J 7 bases; nucleotides not matched to a gene: 16. The CDR3 runs 17 residues. Germline lookup yields CDR1 GTSNPN and CDR2 SVGIG (reference sequence). In nucleotides, the CDR3 is TGTGCCTGGAGTAGGGACAGAGCGACTATTTTGAGTGAAAAACTGTTTTTT. It yields the protein CAWSRDRATILSEKLFF.

The CDR3 nucleotides read TGTGCCAGCAGCGTGGACAGGGGGCGAAACGGGGAGCTGTTTTTT. It encodes CASSVDRGRNGELFF. The chain combines TRBV7-9 with TRBJ2-2; TRBD1 matches at 11 bases. The CDR3 runs to 15 residues. Germline-derived CDR1 and CDR2 are SEHNR and FQNEAQ (reference sequence). V lost 5 bases, J lost 7 bases, and 6 bases stayed unmatched. The variable domain in full, with the rest retrieved from reference TRBV7-9 and TRBJ2-2, is DTGVSQNPRHKITKRGQNVTFRCDPISEHNRLYWYRQTLGQGPEFLTYFQNEAQLEKSRLLSDRFSAERPKGSFSTLEIQRTEQGDSAMYLCASSVDRGRNGELFFGEGSRLTVL.